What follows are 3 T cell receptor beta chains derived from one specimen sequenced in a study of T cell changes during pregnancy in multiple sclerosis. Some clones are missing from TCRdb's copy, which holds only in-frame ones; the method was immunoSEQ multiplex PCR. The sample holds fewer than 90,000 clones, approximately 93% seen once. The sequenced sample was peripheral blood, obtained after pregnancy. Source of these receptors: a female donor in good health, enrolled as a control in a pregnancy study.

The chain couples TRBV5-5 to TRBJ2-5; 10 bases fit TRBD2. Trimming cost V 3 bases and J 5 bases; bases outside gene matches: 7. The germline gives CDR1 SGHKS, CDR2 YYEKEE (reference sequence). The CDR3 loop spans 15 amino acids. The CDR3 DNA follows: TGTGCCAGCAGCTCTAGGACTAGCGGAAGGGAGACCCAGTACTTC. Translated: CASSSRTSGRETQYF. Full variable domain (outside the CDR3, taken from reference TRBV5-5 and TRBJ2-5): DAGVTQSPTHLIKTRGQQVTLRCSPISGHKSVSWYQQVLGQGPQFIFQYYEKEERGRGNFPDRFSARQFPNYSSELNVNALLLGDSALYLCASSSRTSGRETQYFGPGTRLLVL.

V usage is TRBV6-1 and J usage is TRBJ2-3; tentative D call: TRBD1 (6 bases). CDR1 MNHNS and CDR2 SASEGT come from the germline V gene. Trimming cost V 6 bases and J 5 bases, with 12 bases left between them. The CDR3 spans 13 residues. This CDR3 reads CASRTGLGDTQYF. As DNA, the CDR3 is TGTGCCAGCAGAACAGGGTTGGGAGATACGCAGTATTTT.

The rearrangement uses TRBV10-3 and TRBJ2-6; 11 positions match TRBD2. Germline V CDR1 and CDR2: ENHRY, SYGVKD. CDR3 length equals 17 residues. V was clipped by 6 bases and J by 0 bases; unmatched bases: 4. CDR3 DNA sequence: TGTGCCATCAGGGGACTAGCGGACCTCTCTGGGGCCAACGTCCTGACTTTC. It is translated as CAIRGLADLSGANVLTF.